This T cell receptor beta chain was identified during a study of T cells in tuberculosis. Study background: In South Africa, adults with active tuberculosis were compared with IGRA-negative and latently infected IGRA-positive adolescents.

Unsorted cryopreserved PBMC were sequenced, averaging roughly 100,000 T cells per clinical donor. The table came from immunoSEQ multiplex PCR; TCRdb's copy has only in-frame clones and leaves some out. The sample yields tens of thousands of clones, approximately 93% seen once. Sequenced: PBMCs. This TCR came from a donor between 10 and 35 years old with latent tuberculosis or without tuberculosis infection.

CDR3 in DNA: TGTGCCAGCAGTGAATTCTTACTCGGGGACAGTAACACCGGGGAGCTGTTTTTT. As protein: CASSEFLLGDSNTGELFF. The chain recombines TRBV2 with TRBJ2-2, with 7 bases matching TRBD1. The V and J ends lost 2 bases and 2 bases, in that order; junction bases with no gene match: 11. Per the germline V gene, CDR1 is SNHLY and CDR2 is FYNNEI. CDR3 length equals 18 residues.